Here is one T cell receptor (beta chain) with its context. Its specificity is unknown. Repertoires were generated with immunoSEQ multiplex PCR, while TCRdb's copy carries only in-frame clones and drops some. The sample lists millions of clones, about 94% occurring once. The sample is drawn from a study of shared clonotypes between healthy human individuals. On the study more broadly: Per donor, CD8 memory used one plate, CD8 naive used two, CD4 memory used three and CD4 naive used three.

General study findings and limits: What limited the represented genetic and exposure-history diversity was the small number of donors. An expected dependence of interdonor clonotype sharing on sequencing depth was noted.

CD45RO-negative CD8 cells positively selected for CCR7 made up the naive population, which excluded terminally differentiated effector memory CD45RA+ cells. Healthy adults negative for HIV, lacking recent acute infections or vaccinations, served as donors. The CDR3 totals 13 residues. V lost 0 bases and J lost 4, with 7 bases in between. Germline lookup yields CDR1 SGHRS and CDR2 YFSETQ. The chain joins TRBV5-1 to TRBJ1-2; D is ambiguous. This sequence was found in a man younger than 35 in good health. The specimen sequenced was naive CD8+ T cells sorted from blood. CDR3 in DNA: TGCGCCAGCAGCTTGGACCTGGGCTATGGCTACACCTTC. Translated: CASSLDLGYGYTF.